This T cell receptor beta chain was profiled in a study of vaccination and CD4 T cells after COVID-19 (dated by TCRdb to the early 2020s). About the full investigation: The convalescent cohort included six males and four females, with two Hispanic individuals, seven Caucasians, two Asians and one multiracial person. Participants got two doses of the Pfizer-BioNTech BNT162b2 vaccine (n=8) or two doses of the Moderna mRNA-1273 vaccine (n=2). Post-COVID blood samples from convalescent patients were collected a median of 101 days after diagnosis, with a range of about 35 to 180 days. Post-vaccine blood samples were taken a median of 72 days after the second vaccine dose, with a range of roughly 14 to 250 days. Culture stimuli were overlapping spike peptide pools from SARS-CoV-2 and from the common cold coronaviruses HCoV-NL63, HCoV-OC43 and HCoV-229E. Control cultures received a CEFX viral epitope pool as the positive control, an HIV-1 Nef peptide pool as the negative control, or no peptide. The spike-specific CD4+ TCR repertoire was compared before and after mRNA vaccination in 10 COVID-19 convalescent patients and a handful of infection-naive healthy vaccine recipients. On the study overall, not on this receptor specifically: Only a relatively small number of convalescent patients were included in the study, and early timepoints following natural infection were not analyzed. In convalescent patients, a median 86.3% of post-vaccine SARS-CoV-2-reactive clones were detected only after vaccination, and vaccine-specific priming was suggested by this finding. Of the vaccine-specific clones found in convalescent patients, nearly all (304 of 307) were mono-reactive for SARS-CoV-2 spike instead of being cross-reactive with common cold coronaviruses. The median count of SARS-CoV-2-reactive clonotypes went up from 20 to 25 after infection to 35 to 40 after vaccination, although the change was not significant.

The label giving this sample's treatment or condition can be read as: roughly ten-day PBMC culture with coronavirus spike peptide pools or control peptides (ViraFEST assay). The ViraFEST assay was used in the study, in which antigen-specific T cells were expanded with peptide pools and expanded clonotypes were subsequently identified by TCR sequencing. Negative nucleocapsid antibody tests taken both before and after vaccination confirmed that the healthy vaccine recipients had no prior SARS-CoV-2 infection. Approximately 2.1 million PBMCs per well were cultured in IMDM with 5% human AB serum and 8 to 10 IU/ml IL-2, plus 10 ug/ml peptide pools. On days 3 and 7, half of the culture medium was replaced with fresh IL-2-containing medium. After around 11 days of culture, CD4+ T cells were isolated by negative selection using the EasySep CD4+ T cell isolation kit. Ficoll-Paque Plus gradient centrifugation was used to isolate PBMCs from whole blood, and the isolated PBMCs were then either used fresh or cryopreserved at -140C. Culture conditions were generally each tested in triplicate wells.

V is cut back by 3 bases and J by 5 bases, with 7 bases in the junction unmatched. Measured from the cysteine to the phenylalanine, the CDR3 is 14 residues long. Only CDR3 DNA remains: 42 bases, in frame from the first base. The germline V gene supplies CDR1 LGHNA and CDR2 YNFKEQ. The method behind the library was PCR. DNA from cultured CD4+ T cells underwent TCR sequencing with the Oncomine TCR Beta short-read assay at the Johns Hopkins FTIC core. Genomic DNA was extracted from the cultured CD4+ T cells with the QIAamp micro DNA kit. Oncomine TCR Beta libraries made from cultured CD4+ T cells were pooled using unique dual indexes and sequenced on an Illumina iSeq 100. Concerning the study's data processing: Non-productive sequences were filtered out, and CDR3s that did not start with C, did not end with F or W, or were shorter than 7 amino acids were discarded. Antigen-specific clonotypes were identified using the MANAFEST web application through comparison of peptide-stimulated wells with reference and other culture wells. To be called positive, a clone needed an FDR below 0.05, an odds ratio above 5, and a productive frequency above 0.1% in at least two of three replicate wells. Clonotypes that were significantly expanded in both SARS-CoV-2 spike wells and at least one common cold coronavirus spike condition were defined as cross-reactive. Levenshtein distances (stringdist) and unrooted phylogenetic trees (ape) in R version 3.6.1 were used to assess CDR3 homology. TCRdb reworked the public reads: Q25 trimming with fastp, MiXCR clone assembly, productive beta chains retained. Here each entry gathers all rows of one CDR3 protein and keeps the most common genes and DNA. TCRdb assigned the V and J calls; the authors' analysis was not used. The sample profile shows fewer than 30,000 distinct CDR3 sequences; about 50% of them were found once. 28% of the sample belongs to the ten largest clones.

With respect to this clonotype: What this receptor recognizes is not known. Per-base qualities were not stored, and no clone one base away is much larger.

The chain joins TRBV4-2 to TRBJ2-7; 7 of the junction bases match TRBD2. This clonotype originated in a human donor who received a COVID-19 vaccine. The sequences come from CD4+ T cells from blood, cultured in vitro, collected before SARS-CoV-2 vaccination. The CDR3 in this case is CASSQRGTGDEQYF. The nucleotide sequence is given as TGTGCCAGCAGCCAGCGGGGGACGGGGGACGAGCAGTACTTC.